Presented here are 21 T cell receptor beta chains from one specimen sequenced in a study of blood T cell repertoires in COVID-19. Clones were sequenced by immunoSEQ multiplex PCR, and TCRdb holds only the in-frame ones, with some missing. The sample consists of about 270,000 clones, around 89% of them appearing once. The sequenced sample consisted of peripheral blood. The receptor source for this set is a man between 60 and 75 years old who had recovered from COVID-19.

This chain links TRBV3-1 (or the pseudogene TRBV3-2) with TRBJ1-2; no firm D call. Germline V lookup: CDR1 LGHDT, CDR2 YNNKEL (reference sequence). The CDR3 totals 17 residues. Trimming removed 0 bases from V and 3 bases from J, with 17 bases in between. This CDR3 reads CASSQEPILDGDYGYTF. CDR3 sequence (DNA): TGTGCCAGCAGCCAAGAACCTATTCTCGACGGAGACTATGGCTACACCTTC.

The V gene is TRBV6-5, the J gene TRBJ2-3, with TRBD2 identical over 8 bases. This CDR3 contains 16 residues. Germline V gene data show CDR1 as MNHEY and CDR2 as SVGAGI. The V and J ends lost 0 bases and 6 bases, in that order; junction bases with no gene match: 8. The chain's CDR3 is CASSYSGGGWRDTQYF. CDR3 nucleotide sequence: TGTGCCAGCAGTTACTCCGGCGGGGGGTGGCGGGATACGCAGTATTTT.

The V gene is TRBV6-4, the J gene TRBJ1-4; 9 bases are a match to TRBD1. This CDR3 has 15 amino acids. The V and J ends lost 6 bases and 2 bases, in that order; junction bases with no gene match: 4. Looked up from germline, CDR1 is MRHNA and CDR2 is SNTAGT. The CDR3 protein is CASSRTGDTNEKLFF. The DNA of the CDR3 is TGTGCCAGCAGCCGGACAGGGGACACTAATGAAAAACTGTTTTTT.

The V and J genes are TRBV30 and TRBJ1-1; weak D call: TRBD1 (5 bases). V was shortened by 1 base and J by 2 bases, with 11 bases between the two germline ends. The germline gives CDR1 GTSNPN, CDR2 SVGIG (reference sequence). CDR3 length: 14 amino acids. CDR3 sequence (DNA): TGTGCCTGGAGTGGGGGCCCTCTTAACACTGAAGCTTTCTTT. This codes for CAWSGGPLNTEAFF.

This chain joins TRBV24-1 and TRBJ2-3; TRBD2 matches at 7 bases. The CDR3 consists of 15 residues. The V and J ends lost 3 bases and 3 bases, in that order; junction bases with no gene match: 5. Looked up from germline, CDR1 is KGHDR and CDR2 is SFDVKD. CDR3 loop: CATSDPRTRTDTQYF. CDR3 coding DNA: TGTGCCACCAGTGATCCCCGGACTAGAACAGATACGCAGTATTTT.

The chain joins TRBV2 to TRBJ1-4; 7 bases line up with TRBD1. The V gene end was trimmed by 9 bases and the J gene end by 7 bases; junction bases not matched to a gene: 8. This CDR3 has 13 residues. Germline values: CDR1 SNHLY, CDR2 FYNNEI. In nucleotides, the CDR3 is TGTGCCAGTTTGACAGGGCGGACTGAAAAACTGTTTTTT. Amino acids: CASLTGRTEKLFF.

CDR3 residues: CASSNIGTGGADGYTF. The CDR3, as DNA: TGTGCCAGCAGCAACATTGGGACAGGGGGCGCGGATGGCTACACCTTC. The chain links TRBV7-9 to TRBJ1-2; 12 nucleotides match TRBD1. V shed 5 bases, J shed 6 bases, and the junction held 10 bases outside the gene matches. The CDR3 runs 16 residues. Germline lookup yields CDR1 SEHNR and CDR2 FQNEAQ (reference sequence).

The CDR3 DNA reads TGTGCCAGCAGTCTTCTCCGGGGGACTGAAGCTTTCTTT. Protein product: CASSLLRGTEAFF. The rearrangement joins TRBV11-2 to TRBJ1-1; a possible D gene is TRBD1 (5 bases). Germline loops: CDR1 SGHAT, CDR2 FQNNGV. Trimming removed 6 bases at V and 5 bases at J, with 13 bases between. The CDR3 is made up of 13 amino acids.

This clone was detected only once. The V and J genes are TRBV7-2 and TRBJ2-7; TRBD2 agrees at 12 bases. V dropped 4 bases and J dropped 3; count of bases not matched to a gene: 4. The CDR3 contains 15 residues. Germline loops: CDR1 SGHTA, CDR2 FQGNSA. CDR3 sequence reads: CASSYTSGGYYEQYF. CDR3 nucleotide sequence: TGTGCCAGCAGCTATACTAGCGGGGGGTACTACGAGCAGTACTTC. Full variable domain (outside the CDR3, taken from reference TRBV7-2 and TRBJ2-7): GAGVSQSPSNKVTEKGKDVELRCDPISGHTALYWYRQSLGQGLEFLIYFQGNSAPDKSGLPSDRFSAERTGGSVSTLTIQRTQQEDSAVYLCASSYTSGGYYEQYFGPGTRLTVT.

The chain uses TRBV7-2 and TRBJ2-2; 9 bases map to TRBD2. Looked up from germline, CDR1 is SGHTA and CDR2 is FQGNSA. The CDR3 totals 18 residues. Losses at the gene ends were 1 base for V and 6 bases for J; bases not matched to a gene: 12. CDR3: CASSLDGSGGRRPGELFF. CDR3 coding DNA: TGTGCCAGCAGCTTAGACGGTAGCGGGGGCCGACGTCCCGGGGAGCTGTTTTTT.

The CDR3: CASSPRGGAAEAFF. The CDR3 nucleotides read TGTGCCAGCAGCCCCAGAGGGGGGGCAGCTGAAGCTTTCTTT. The chain recombines TRBV7-3 with TRBJ1-1, with D tentatively TRBD1 (6 bases). The CDR3 contains 14 residues. Trimming shortened V by 5 bases and J by 6 bases, and 16 bases separated the two germline ends. CDR1 and CDR2 from the germline V gene are SGHTA and FQGTGA.

The rearrangement joins TRBV5-1 to TRBJ1-1; D possibly corresponds to TRBD1 (6 bases). The CDR3 runs to 16 residues. V was shortened by 4 bases and J by 0 bases, with 16 bases between the two germline ends. Germline V gives CDR1 SGHRS, CDR2 YFSETQ. This chain's CDR3 is CASSIGQIVMNTEAFF. The CDR3 DNA follows: TGCGCCAGCAGCATCGGACAGATCGTCATGAACACTGAAGCTTTCTTT.

This chain links TRBV19 with TRBJ2-1, with D possibly TRBD1 on 6 matching bases. Germline V gene sequence: CDR1 LNHDA, CDR2 SQIVND (reference sequence). The CDR3 spans 17 residues. Between the trimmed V and J ends, which lost 2 bases and 3 bases, there was a span of 17 bases. The DNA of the CDR3 is TGTGCCAGTAGTATAAGAGCTATAACAGGGTACTACAATGAGCAGTTCTTC. It is translated as CASSIRAITGYYNEQFF.

This clone was recorded once. The chain joins TRBV7-2 to TRBJ1-2, with D maybe TRBD1 (5 bases). Germline loops: CDR1 SGHTA, CDR2 FQGNSA. The CDR3 is made up of 12 amino acids. V lost 1 base and J 7 bases, leaving 7 bases between the germline ends. For the CDR3, the DNA is TGTGCCAGCAGCTTAGGGGGCTTTGGCTACACCTTC. This sequence encodes CASSLGGFGYTF.

The rearrangement uses TRBV12-5 and TRBJ1-5; D unresolved. The CDR3 extends over 14 amino acids. CDR1 is LGHNT, CDR2 FRNRAP, per germline. With 1 base removed from V and 3 bases from J, the gap between germline ends came to 7 bases. In DNA form, the CDR3 reads TGTGCTAGTGGTTTGGGACAATTCAATCAGCCCCAGCATTTT. Its translation: CASGLGQFNQPQHF.

This clone has just a few counts. The gene calls are TRBV7-2 and TRBJ1-1, with no clear D. This CDR3 is built from 13 residues. The germline gives CDR1 SGHTA, CDR2 FQGNSA. Deletions cut 1 base from V and 7 bases from J, with 10 bases between. In DNA form, the CDR3 reads TGTGCCAGCAGCTTAGGGGCTCAAATTGAAGCTTTCTTT. Its protein product is CASSLGAQIEAFF.

The chain employs TRBV7-2 and TRBJ2-7, with a tentative D call TRBD1 (6 bases). CDR3 size: 15 residues. Germline CDR1 SGHTA, CDR2 FQGNSA. The ends were cut back, 0 bases at V and 1 base at J, with 10 bases in the middle. The CDR3 DNA reads TGTGCCAGCAGCTTAGCACAGGGTTTGTCCTACGAGCAGTACTTC. The encoded protein is CASSLAQGLSYEQYF. Full variable domain (outside the CDR3, taken from reference TRBV7-2 and TRBJ2-7): GAGVSQSPSNKVTEKGKDVELRCDPISGHTALYWYRQSLGQGLEFLIYFQGNSAPDKSGLPSDRFSAERTGGSVSTLTIQRTQQEDSAVYLCASSLAQGLSYEQYFGPGTRLTVT.

The chain has TRBV9 and TRBJ1-5; 8 bases agree with TRBD1. In germline, CDR1 is SGDLS, CDR2 YYNGEE. V was pared by 0 bases and J by 4 bases, with 3 bases of the junction left unmatched. The CDR3 spans 15 residues. The CDR3 protein is CASSVGQGANQPQHF. The CDR3 bases are TGTGCCAGCAGCGTAGGTCAGGGGGCGAATCAGCCCCAGCATTTT.

This clone was observed a handful of times. The chain is built from TRBV7-9 and TRBJ1-1; 8 nucleotides line up with TRBD1. Trimming at V came to 5 bases and at J to 4 bases, leaving 18 bases not matched to a gene. Germline CDR1 reads SEHNR; CDR2 reads FQNEAQ (reference sequence). The CDR3 totals 18 residues. As DNA, the CDR3 is TGTGCCAGCAGCACTGGACAGGGTCCCATCCCATGGGGCACTGAAGCTTTCTTT. This codes for CASSTGQGPIPWGTEAFF.

This sequence joins TRBV7-9 and TRBJ1-2; 11 bases agree with TRBD1. In germline, CDR1 is SEHNR, CDR2 FQNEAQ (reference sequence). The junction had 8 bases not matched to a gene; V was cut back by 4 bases and J by 7 bases. This CDR3 has 15 amino acids. The CDR3 sequence is CASSSPGTGGSGYTF. CDR3 sequence (DNA): TGTGCCAGCAGCTCGCCCGGGACAGGGGGATCTGGCTACACCTTC.

This rearrangement joins TRBV9 to TRBJ2-3; 7 bases match TRBD2. With V trimmed by 3 bases and J by 1 base, 11 bases remained unmatched. The germline CDR1 and CDR2 sequences are SGDLS and YYNGEE. The CDR3 extends over 17 amino acids. CDR3 in DNA: TGTGCCAGCAGCGAGGGAGGGGAAGGGGTAGGCACAGATACGCAGTATTTT. Amino acid sequence: CASSEGGEGVGTDTQYF. The full variable domain, rest sourced from reference TRBV9 and TRBJ2-3, is DSGVTQTPKHLITATGQRVTLRCSPRSGDLSVYWYQQSLDQGLQFLIQYYNGEERAKGNILERFSAQQFPDLHSELNLSSLELGDSALYFCASSEGGEGVGTDTQYFGPGTRLTVL.